This T cell receptor beta chain comes out of a study of blood T cells in healthy people across ages. The CDR3 loop spans 13 amino acids. Germline V gene lookup returns CDR1 SQVTM and CDR2 ANQGSEA. V was pared by 6 bases and J by 3 bases, with 8 bases of the junction left unmatched. Using a J-beta primer mix together with a sample-barcoded 5' primer, a second PCR was run for roughly 6 to 12 cycles. TCRdb ran MiXCR on the 5' RACE reads and lists one entry per CDR3 protein. The sample records about 780,000 distinct CDR3 sequences, roughly 25% being singletons. These sequences were also reported in another study, on T cells of mothers and their children.

The sequenced sample was blood. This rearrangement joins TRBV29-1 to TRBJ2-7; 7 bases line up with TRBD1. The clonotype comes from a boy younger than 18 in good health. CDR3 protein: CSVRTGRHYEQYF. The CDR3 DNA is TGCAGCGTACGGACAGGACGTCACTACGAGCAGTACTTC.